The 25 T cell receptor beta chains below were found in one sample sequenced in a study of patients and donors after allogeneic stem cell transplantation. TCRdb redid the calling of the RT-PCR reads with MiXCR, one entry per CDR3 protein. The data show some 960,000 distinct CDR3 sequences, roughly 18% seen once. The sequencing sample was made of blood, either unsorted or a sorted T cell fraction (not recorded which). The receptor source for this set is a human donor who was either an allogeneic HSCT recipient or a stem cell or donor lymphocyte infusion donor (not recorded which). It is not recorded whose cells these are; they may come from a transplant donor.

This clonotype was seen a handful of times. The J gene is TRBJ2-7, the V gene TRBV15; maybe TRBD2 (6 bases). CDR1 and CDR2 (germline): LNHNV, YYDKDF (reference sequence). The CDR3 has 13 amino acids. Trimming shortened V by 5 bases and J by 10 bases, and 18 bases separated the two germline ends. DNA for the CDR3: TGTGCCACCAGCTTCACCCTGCGGGGATACCAGTACTTC. Translating gives CATSFTLRGYQYF.

This clonotype was picked up a small number of times. The J gene is TRBJ1-1, the V gene TRBV5-1, with D maybe TRBD1 (6 bases). V was cut by 4 bases and J by 4 bases, with 14 bases left in between. The germline CDR1 and CDR2 sequences are SGHRS and YFSETQ. There are 14 residues in the CDR3. The CDR3 spells CASSPRQQGTEAFF. Written as DNA, the CDR3 is TGCGCCAGCAGCCCCCGTCAACAGGGCACTGAAGCTTTCTTT.

The J gene is TRBJ1-6, the V gene TRBV6-2 or TRBV6-3, with TRBD1 identical over 8 bases. J lost 2 bases, V lost 7 bases, and 10 bases had no gene match. The CDR3 runs 17 residues. In germline, CDR1 is MNHEY, CDR2 SVGEGT. The DNA for the CDR3 is TGTGCCAGCACCCGGACAGGGCCCATGACCTATAATTCACCCCTCCACTTT. Amino acid sequence: CASTRTGPMTYNSPLHF.

This clonotype occurred a few times. CDR3 coding DNA: TGTGCCAGCAGCTCCGGTCATTACCAAGAGACCCAGTACTTC. It is translated as CASSSGHYQETQYF. The chain couples TRBV7-9 to TRBJ2-5; D remains ambiguous. The germline gives CDR1 SEHNR, CDR2 FQNEAQ (reference sequence). The ends were cut back, 4 bases at V and 0 bases at J, with 9 bases in the middle. The CDR3 extends over 14 amino acids.

This clonotype turned up a few times. The chain is built from TRBV21-1 and TRBJ1-4; TRBD1 is the table's D call and was not checked against the DNA. TRBV21-1 is labeled a pseudogene. The CDR3 is 17 amino acids. CDR3 nucleotides: TGTGCCAGCAGCAGGGACAGGGGCCTCACAACTAATGAAAAACTGTTTTTT. Its translation is CASSRDRGLTTNEKLFF.

The chain recombines TRBV7-2 with TRBJ2-5; 7 bases are a match to TRBD1. With V trimmed by 6 bases and J by 4 bases, 5 bases remained unmatched. Germline CDR1 SGHTA, CDR2 FQGNSA. The CDR3 runs to 13 residues. The CDR3 DNA is TGTGCCAGCAGGAACACAGGGGTAGAGACCCAGTACTTC. Its protein is CASRNTGVETQYF. The full variable domain, with the rest looked up from reference TRBV7-2 and TRBJ2-5, is GAGVSQSPSNKVTEKGKDVELRCDPISGHTALYWYRQSLGQGLEFLIYFQGNSAPDKSGLPSDRFSAERTGGSVSTLTIQRTQQEDSAVYLCASRNTGVETQYFGPGTRLLVL.

The CDR3 DNA reads TGTGCCAGCAGTTTTGATACGTCGGGACAGGGGGCGGACGGCTACACCTTC. Translated: CASSFDTSGQGADGYTF. The chain has TRBV27 and TRBJ1-2, with TRBD1 matching over 12 bases. CDR3 size: 17 residues. V lost 3 bases, J lost 8 bases, and 13 bases stayed unmatched. CDR1 is MNHEY and CDR2 is SMNVEV in the germline V gene (reference sequence).

This clonotype was counted between two and nine times. J is TRBJ2-2 and V is TRBV6-5; the D gene is possibly TRBD2 (5 bases). This CDR3 spans 16 amino acids. The V gene's germline CDR1 is MNHEY and CDR2 SVGAGI. V was trimmed by 4 bases and J by 0 bases, leaving 12 bases between them. CDR3 sequence: CASSSLGVANTGELFF. In DNA form, the CDR3 reads TGTGCCAGCAGTTCCCTCGGGGTCGCGAACACCGGGGAGCTGTTTTTT.

The chain recombines TRBV4-1 with TRBJ2-5; tentatively, D is TRBD1 or TRBD2 (5 bases each). V gave up 4 bases and J gave up 6 bases, with 18 bases separating them. The CDR3 runs to 15 residues. From germline, CDR1 is MGHRA and CDR2 YSYEKL. Here the CDR3 reads CASSPFEGHGKTQYF. For the CDR3, the DNA is TGCGCCAGCAGCCCATTCGAGGGGCACGGAAAGACCCAGTACTTC.

The chain carries TRBV5-1 and TRBJ2-1; 7 nucleotides align to TRBD1. The J segment lost 15 bases and the V segment lost 5 bases, leaving 14 bases of the junction unmatched. The germline CDR1 and CDR2 sequences are SGHRS and YFSETQ. This CDR3 is built from 13 residues. CDR3: CASSYNRQGGGFF. CDR3 coding DNA: TGCGCCAGCAGTTATAACCGACAGGGCGGAGGGTTCTTC.

V usage is TRBV18 and J usage is TRBJ2-3; D is tentatively TRBD1 or TRBD2 (5 bases each). V lost 2 bases to trimming and J lost 4 bases, with 13 bases between them. CDR3 size: 15 residues. Germline V gives CDR1 KGHSH, CDR2 LQKENI. CDR3 in DNA: TGTGCCAGCTCACCAATACCCGGGACCCCAGATACGCAGTATTTT. Protein sequence: CASSPIPGTPDTQYF.

CDR3 region: CASSRNFGEQFF. CDR3 in DNA: TGTGCCAGCAGTCGAAACTTCGGTGAGCAGTTCTTC. J is TRBJ2-1 and V is TRBV6-2 or TRBV6-3; unclear D gene. The V end lost 5 bases, the J end lost 9 bases, and 11 bases lay between the germline ends. The CDR3 totals 12 residues. From germline, CDR1 is MNHEY and CDR2 SVGEGT.

A few counts support this clonotype. The V and J genes are TRBV20-1 and TRBJ1-3; D is perhaps TRBD1 (6 bases). CDR1 and CDR2 (germline): DFQATT, SNEGSKA (reference sequence). V was shortened by 3 bases and J by 0 bases, with 9 bases between the two germline ends. This CDR3 spans 14 amino acids. Written as DNA, the CDR3 is TGCAGTGCTAGTCGGACAGACTCTGGAAACACCATATATTTT. Translation: CSASRTDSGNTIYF.

Worth noting for this clonotype: Possible read error: a much larger clone is one base away. The chain carries TRBV2 and TRBJ1-2; possible D gene TRBD1, 5 bases. Looked up from germline, CDR1 is SNHLY and CDR2 is FYNNEI. Trimming removed 8 bases at V and 3 bases at J, with 7 bases between. The length of the CDR3 is 11 residues. The CDR3 here is CASWGDYGYTF. The CDR3 nucleotides read TGTGCCAGCTGGGGGGACTATGGCTACACCTTC.

Remarks on this clonotype: One end of the junction is discordant with germline, which a read error may explain. The chain employs TRBV7-7 and TRBJ2-5; weak D call: TRBD2 (5 bases). Germline V gives CDR1 SSHAT, CDR2 FNYEAQ (reference sequence). This CDR3 spans 14 amino acids. The CDR3 DNA reads TGTGCTAGCAGCTTAAATTCCCGGGGAGAGACCCAGTACTTC. Translated: CASSLNSRGETQYF. The full variable domain, completed using reference TRBV7-7 and TRBJ2-5, is GAGVSQSPRYKVTKRGQDVTLRCDPISSHATLYWYQQALGQGPEFLTYFNYEAQPDKSGLPSDRFSAERPEGSISTLTIQRTEQRDSAMYRCASSLNSRGETQYFGPGTRLLVL.

The gene calls are TRBV12-3 or TRBV12-4 and TRBJ2-3; D is unclear. The ends were cut back, 3 bases at V and 6 bases at J, with 16 bases in the middle. This CDR3 is 15 amino acids long. In nucleotides, the CDR3 is TGTGCCAGCAGTTTTAACACCGGCTCCCTGGATACGCAGTATTTT. Its protein is CASSFNTGSLDTQYF.

The chain combines TRBV9 with TRBJ2-3; D unclear. Germline V gene lookup returns CDR1 SGDLS and CDR2 YYNGEE. The V end was cut by 0 bases, the J end by 4 bases, with 12 bases between. The CDR3 is made up of 15 amino acids. CDR3 coding DNA: TGTGCCAGCAGCGTAGTTTCAGCGTCTTCAGATACGCAGTATTTT. It specifies CASSVVSASSDTQYF.

This clonotype was found many times. This chain uses TRBV20-1 with TRBJ1-1; no clear D gene. The V gene's germline CDR1 is DFQATT and CDR2 SNEGSKA (reference sequence). The CDR3 extends over 15 amino acids. V was clipped by 6 bases and J by 0 bases, with 17 bases between them. This CDR3 reads CSADNQQLMNTEAFF. CDR3 nucleotide sequence: TGCAGTGCCGACAATCAACAGCTCATGAACACTGAAGCTTTCTTT.

This clonotype appeared many times. V usage is TRBV20-1 and J usage is TRBJ2-1; 12 positions agree with TRBD2. The CDR3 runs 13 residues. Germline V lookup: CDR1 DFQATT, CDR2 SNEGSKA (reference sequence). Losses at the gene ends were 5 bases for V and 8 bases for J; bases not matched to a gene: 4. For the CDR3, the DNA is TGCAGTGCTTCAGGACTAGCGGGGCATGAGCAGTTCTTC. It specifies CSASGLAGHEQFF.

This clonotype was recorded at least ten times. The chain employs TRBV12-3 or TRBV12-4 and TRBJ2-3; the match to TRBD1 covers 7 bases. This CDR3 comprises 14 residues. V gave up 7 bases and J gave up 0 bases; unmatched junction bases: 4. The CDR3 coding sequence is TGTGCCAGCAAAAGGACAGGAAGCACAGATACGCAGTATTTT. Amino acid sequence: CASKRTGSTDTQYF.

The chain carries TRBV29-1 and TRBJ1-2, with D maybe TRBD1 (6 bases). The CDR3 covers 14 residues. V shed 7 bases and J shed 8 bases, with 23 bases lying between them. Germline CDR1 SQVTM, CDR2 ANQGSEA. The CDR3, as DNA: TGCAGCGGGAACATTTTGGCTGGGGGGCTAGGCTACACCTTC. Translated, it gives CSGNILAGGLGYTF.

The J gene is TRBJ2-5, the V gene TRBV7-2, with D unclear. This CDR3 has 13 amino acids. Germline V gene data show CDR1 as SGHTA and CDR2 as FQGNSA. Trimming removed 2 bases from V and 4 bases from J, with 8 bases in between. The CDR3 loop is CASSLPAGETQYF. For the CDR3, the DNA is TGTGCCAGCAGCTTACCCGCCGGAGAGACCCAGTACTTC.

This clonotype turned up a few times. CDR3 amino acids: CASSQQSGYEQYF. The CDR3 bases are TGTGCCAGCAGTCAACAAAGTGGCTACGAGCAGTACTTC. The chain couples TRBV6-1 to TRBJ2-7, with D uncertain. CDR3 length equals 13 residues. The germline V and J ends were trimmed by 5 bases and 3 bases, with 11 bases remaining between them. CDR1 is MNHNS, CDR2 SASEGT, per germline.

The chain is built from TRBV6-1 and TRBJ1-5; 7 bases match TRBD1. The V gene end was trimmed by 6 bases and the J gene end by 4 bases; junction bases not matched to a gene: 6. Germline lookup yields CDR1 MNHNS and CDR2 SASEGT. The CDR3 totals 14 residues. The chain's CDR3 is CASRGDSGNQPQHF. The CDR3 DNA reads as TGTGCCAGCAGGGGGGACAGCGGGAATCAGCCCCAGCATTTT.

The chain joins TRBV6-1 to TRBJ2-3; 8 bases match TRBD1. The trim removed 8 bases at V and 4 bases at J, leaving 5 bases unmatched. This CDR3 is 13 amino acids long. From germline, CDR1 is MNHNS and CDR2 SASEGT. The CDR3 DNA reads TGTGCCAGCGGCGCAGGGGGCGCAGATACGCAGTATTTT. This translates into CASGAGGADTQYF.